This T cell receptor beta chain emerged from a study of blood T cell repertoires in COVID-19. Data came from immunoSEQ multiplex PCR; TCRdb stores just in-frame clones and leaves some out. The repertoire holds 400,000 to 550,000 clones, with roughly 85% as singletons. The CDR3 loop spans 13 amino acids. Trimming took 1 base from V and 6 from J, leaving 9 bases between them. In its sample, this clone was seen once. This TCR derives from a young woman with acute COVID-19. V usage is TRBV12-3 or TRBV12-4 and J usage is TRBJ1-1; the D gene is possibly TRBD1 (5 bases). The sample comprised PBMCs or T cells enriched from blood (not recorded which). The CDR3 nucleotides are TGTGCCAGCAGTTTAGTCCAGGGTGCTGAAGCTTTCTTT. Amino acid sequence: CASSLVQGAEAFF.